Below are 31 T cell receptor beta chains sequenced from a single sample in a study of shared clonotypes between healthy human individuals (dated by TCRdb to 2020 to 2021). Library construction relied on the immunoSEQ multiplex PCR assay. In TCRdb, the immuneACCESS table is reduced to in-frame sequences with V and J assigned. These tables do not hold every clone; where another copy was compared, an unresolved V gene accounts for under half, and the others remain unexplained. The sample data list about 1 million clones, and roughly 80% of these were observed just once. The ten biggest clones cover approximately 1.5% of the sample. The sequenced sample consisted of memory CD4+ T cells sorted from blood. Sample cell subset or site, as interpreted from the label and publication: CD45RA-negative fraction. These TCRs come from a man in his late teens or twenties in good health.

The V gene is TRBV6-5, the J gene TRBJ2-7; TRBD2 might be the D (5 bases). Germline V lookup: CDR1 MNHEY, CDR2 SVGAGI. The CDR3 length is 12 residues. Trimming took 6 bases from V and 2 from J, leaving 8 bases between them. CDR3 loop: CASSTGTYEQYF. CDR3 nucleotides: TGTGCCAGCAGCACCGGGACCTACGAGCAGTACTTC.

The V and J genes are TRBV19 and TRBJ1-4; the D gene is possibly TRBD1 (6 bases). V was pared by 8 bases and J by 7 bases, with 17 bases between. The CDR3 runs to 14 residues. Per germline, CDR1 LNHDA and CDR2 SQIVND (reference sequence). The CDR3 DNA is TGTGCCAGTTCGAATAACAGGGTATCTGAAAAACTGTTTTTT. Amino acids: CASSNNRVSEKLFF.

V gene TRBV4-1 combines with J gene TRBJ2-5, with 12 positions matching TRBD2. Germline V CDR1 and CDR2: MGHRA, YSYEKL. This CDR3 contains 16 residues. V trimming: 3 bases; J trimming: 5 bases; junction bases outside the gene matches: 7. CDR3 in amino acids: CASSQSPSGGAETQYF. The CDR3 nucleotides are TGCGCCAGCAGCCAGTCCCCTAGCGGGGGGGCGGAGACCCAGTACTTC.

The CDR3 bases are TGTGCCAGCGGACAGGGGGGAGGCTCTGGGGCCAACGTCCTGACTTTC. Translation gives CASGQGGGSGANVLTF. The chain has TRBV28 and TRBJ2-6; 10 bases fit TRBD1. The V gene's germline CDR1 is MDHEN and CDR2 SYDVKM. There are 16 residues in the CDR3. After removal of 8 bases from V and 0 bases from J, the junction contained 4 bases not matched to a gene.

This clone was picked up many times. This rearrangement joins TRBV6-1 to TRBJ1-3; D is unresolved. CDR3 length equals 15 residues. Trimming cost V 8 bases and J 4 bases, with 18 bases left between them. Germline-derived CDR1 and CDR2 are MNHNS and SASEGT. The CDR3 coding sequence is TGTGCCAGCCGTCGGGTCGGGCCGCTCGGAAACACCATATATTTT. This gives the protein CASRRVGPLGNTIYF.

This chain connects TRBV5-1 to TRBJ1-6; 8 nucleotides line up with TRBD1. V shed 4 bases and J 8 bases; nucleotides not matched to a gene: 5. CDR1 and CDR2 from the germline V gene are SGHRS and YFSETQ. This CDR3 spans 14 amino acids. CDR3 coding DNA: TGCGCCAGCAGCCCAGGGGGCTCGGATTCACCCCTCCACTTT. Its translation is CASSPGGSDSPLHF. The full variable domain, in which reference TRBV5-1 and TRBJ1-6 provide the parts outside the CDR3, is KAGVTQTPRYLIKTRGQQVTLSCSPISGHRSVSWYQQTPGQGLQFLFEYFSETQRNKGNFPGRFSGRQFSNSRSEMNVSTLELGDSALYLCASSPGGSDSPLHFGNGTRLTVT.

The V gene is TRBV28, the J gene TRBJ1-6, with D unclear. In germline, CDR1 is MDHEN, CDR2 SYDVKM. V was cut by 7 bases and J by 0 bases, with 22 bases left in between. The CDR3 extends over 19 amino acids. DNA of the CDR3: TGTGCCAGCACCATTTTGGGCGCAGGTTCTCCCTCCTATAATTCACCCCTCCACTTT. This translates into CASTILGAGSPSYNSPLHF.

The CDR3 sequence: CASSSSAAGDGYTF. CDR3 nucleotide sequence: TGTGCCAGCAGCTCTTCAGCGGCAGGGGATGGCTACACCTTC. The chain is built from TRBV7-9 and TRBJ1-2, with D maybe TRBD1 (6 bases). The CDR3 runs 14 residues. V was pared by 4 bases and J by 6 bases, with 15 bases between. Per germline, CDR1 SEHNR and CDR2 FQNEAQ (reference sequence).

This clone came up once. The V and J genes are TRBV30 and TRBJ1-2; 7 positions agree with TRBD1. Looked up from germline, CDR1 is GTSNPN and CDR2 is SVGIG (reference sequence). There are 13 residues in the CDR3. J lost 3 bases, V lost 5 bases, and 6 bases had no gene match. In DNA, the CDR3 is TGTGCCTGGGGTCGGGACAGCTACTATGGCTACACCTTC. This codes for CAWGRDSYYGYTF.

This clone came up a few times. Within the sample, other DNA sequences also encode this same CDR3. The chain uses TRBV5-1 and TRBJ2-6; maybe TRBD2 (6 bases). The CDR3 is 15 amino acids. CDR1 is SGHRS, CDR2 YFSETQ, per germline. The germline V and J ends were trimmed by 2 bases and 0 bases, with 6 bases remaining between them. The CDR3 loop is CASSFGGSGANVLTF. The DNA of the CDR3 is TGCGCCAGCAGCTTCGGGGGCTCTGGGGCCAACGTCCTGACTTTC.

This clone has just a few counts. The chain carries TRBV18 and TRBJ2-7; 13 bases agree with TRBD2. CDR1 KGHSH and CDR2 LQKENI come from the germline V gene. The V and J ends lost 4 bases and 2 bases, in that order; junction bases with no gene match: 8. This CDR3 spans 17 amino acids. The CDR3 DNA is TGTGCCAGCTCACAACCGGGACTAGCGGGAATTACCTACGAGCAGTACTTC. Its translation: CASSQPGLAGITYEQYF.

The V gene is TRBV30, the J gene TRBJ1-2, with D unresolved. V gave up 3 bases and J gave up 4 bases, with 15 bases separating them. The CDR3 has 14 residues. Germline values: CDR1 GTSNPN, CDR2 SVGIG (reference sequence). As DNA, the CDR3 is TGTGCCTGGAGCCGGACTGCAGGAGTCTATGGCTACACCTTC. As protein: CAWSRTAGVYGYTF.

The chain employs TRBV15 and TRBJ1-1; 7 bases are shared with TRBD1. V shed 0 bases, J shed 0 bases, and the junction held 7 bases outside the gene matches. CDR3 length: 17 amino acids. Per the germline V gene, CDR1 is LNHNV and CDR2 is YYDKDF (reference sequence). The CDR3 DNA reads as TGTGCCACCAGCAGAGATCTCACAGGGGCCATGAACACTGAAGCTTTCTTT. The encoded protein is CATSRDLTGAMNTEAFF.

For this clone: Other DNA sequences in the same sample also yield this CDR3. The chain employs TRBV19 and TRBJ2-1; 7 nucleotides match TRBD2. From germline, CDR1 is LNHDA and CDR2 SQIVND (reference sequence). The CDR3 extends over 14 amino acids. V lost 6 bases, J lost 1 base, and 3 bases stayed unmatched. The CDR3 nucleotides read TGTGCCAGTAGCCGGCGGGGGTCCTACAATGAGCAGTTCTTC. Translated, it gives CASSRRGSYNEQFF.

The chain recombines TRBV9 with TRBJ2-3; D may be TRBD1 (5 bases). The CDR3 extends over 15 amino acids. Trimming stripped 0 bases from V and 9 bases from J, with 17 bases between. Germline CDR1 is SGDLS and CDR2 is YYNGEE. The CDR3 here is CASSVDVGPTGTQYF. Here the CDR3 DNA reads TGTGCCAGCAGCGTAGATGTAGGGCCCACAGGAACGCAGTATTTT.

J is TRBJ2-3 and V is TRBV5-1, with 8 bases fitting TRBD1. Germline-derived CDR1 and CDR2 are SGHRS and YFSETQ. J gave up 0 bases and V 4 bases, and 4 bases lay outside the gene matches. This CDR3 is built from 15 residues. For the CDR3, the DNA is TGCGCCAGCAGCACCGGACAGGGTAGCACAGATACGCAGTATTTT. Translated: CASSTGQGSTDTQYF.

V gene TRBV28 combines with J gene TRBJ1-6; D gene ambiguous. The CDR3 extends over 14 amino acids. The germline V and J ends were trimmed by 2 bases and 8 bases, with 10 bases remaining between them. In germline, CDR1 is MDHEN, CDR2 SYDVKM. The DNA for the CDR3 is TGTGCCAGCAGTTTAGATCTTGGATATTCACCCCTCCACTTT. Translated, it gives CASSLDLGYSPLHF. Drawing the rest from reference TRBV28 and TRBJ1-6, the complete variable domain is DVKVTQSSRYLVKRTGEKVFLECVQDMDHENMFWYRQDPGLGLRLIYFSYDVKMKEKGDIPEGYSVSREKKERFSLILESASTNQTSMYLCASSLDLGYSPLHFGNGTRLTVT.

V is TRBV11-2 and J is TRBJ2-7, with TRBD2 matching over 10 bases. V was pared by 2 bases and J by 4 bases, with 11 bases of the junction left unmatched. Germline V CDR1 and CDR2: SGHAT, FQNNGV. The CDR3 runs 17 residues. This CDR3 reads CASSLLSGRAFGYEQYF. In DNA, the CDR3 is TGTGCCAGCAGCTTACTCAGCGGGAGGGCCTTTGGGTACGAGCAGTACTTC.

CDR3 region: CASSRGQGELTTLGANVLTF. CDR3 in DNA: TGTGCCAGCAGTAGGGGACAGGGCGAACTAACTACGTTAGGGGCCAACGTCCTGACTTTC. The gene calls are TRBV4-2 and TRBJ2-6, with 9 bases fitting TRBD1. CDR1 is LGHNA and CDR2 is YNFKEQ in the germline V gene. J lost 4 bases, V lost 6 bases, and 19 bases had no gene match. The CDR3 has 20 amino acids.

Comment on this clone: The same CDR3 also results from other DNA sequences found in this sample. This chain joins TRBV30 and TRBJ2-2; 8 bases match TRBD2. J was trimmed by 2 bases and V by 5 bases; bases with no gene match: 7. The CDR3 spans 15 residues. Germline V gene data show CDR1 as GTSNPN and CDR2 as SVGIG (reference sequence). The CDR3 loop reads CAWASGTRNTGELFF. The CDR3 coding sequence is TGTGCCTGGGCGTCCGGGACTAGAAACACCGGGGAGCTGTTTTTT.

The V and J genes are TRBV6-5 and TRBJ2-7, with D possibly matching TRBD2 (5 bases). The CDR3 covers 15 residues. V was pared by 9 bases and J by 4 bases, with 22 bases between. The V gene's germline CDR1 is MNHEY and CDR2 SVGAGI. CDR3 region: CARPKEATTQYEQYF. Here the CDR3 DNA reads TGTGCCAGACCCAAGGAGGCCACCACACAATACGAGCAGTACTTC.

This clone appeared a few times. V gene TRBV13 combines with J gene TRBJ2-7, with D possibly matching TRBD2 (6 bases). The germline V gene has CDR1 PRHDT and CDR2 FYEKMQ (reference sequence). Trimming removed 1 base from V and 2 bases from J, with 12 bases in between. This CDR3 spans 15 amino acids. CDR3 DNA sequence: TGTGCCAGCAGCTTAGAGAGGAGGGTAGCCTACGAGCAGTACTTC. The encoded protein is CASSLERRVAYEQYF. The variable domain in full, with the rest retrieved from reference TRBV13 and TRBJ2-7, is AAGVIQSPRHLIKEKRETATLKCYPIPRHDTVYWYQQGPGQDPQFLISFYEKMQSDKGSIPDRFSAQQFSDYHSELNMSSLELGDSALYFCASSLERRVAYEQYFGPGTRLTVT.

Comment on this clone: Other DNA sequences in the sample encode the same CDR3. The chain couples TRBV19 to TRBJ2-1; the match to TRBD2 covers 8 bases. Unmatched junction bases numbered 3, after V lost 3 bases and J lost 2 bases. Per germline, CDR1 LNHDA and CDR2 SQIVND (reference sequence). CDR3 length: 15 amino acids. The CDR3 loop is CASSIPGGPYNEQFF. In DNA, the CDR3 is TGTGCCAGTAGTATCCCGGGGGGGCCCTACAATGAGCAGTTCTTC.

The chain employs TRBV6-6 and TRBJ1-6, with D tentatively TRBD1 (5 bases). V shed 0 bases and J shed 14 bases, with 20 bases lying between them. The CDR3 contains 16 residues. Germline V gene sequence: CDR1 MNHNY, CDR2 SVGAGI (reference sequence). CDR3 nucleotides: TGTGCCAGCAGTTACTCGTACGTCACCGGGGCGGACTCCCTCCACTTT. It codes for CASSYSYVTGADSLHF.

This rearrangement joins TRBV5-6 to TRBJ1-1; 9 bases map to TRBD1. V lost 4 bases, J lost 8 bases, and 3 bases stayed unmatched. Germline-derived CDR1 and CDR2 are SGHDT and YYEEEE. The CDR3 spans 12 residues. The CDR3 spells CASSDRGSEAFF. The CDR3 DNA is TGTGCCAGCAGCGACAGGGGGTCGGAAGCTTTCTTT.

The chain recombines TRBV6-5 with TRBJ1-6; no clear D. Germline loops: CDR1 MNHEY, CDR2 SVGAGI. The CDR3 consists of 16 residues. The germline V and J ends were trimmed by 0 bases and 8 bases, with 14 bases remaining between them. The CDR3 loop reads CASSYSPQGGDSPLHF. DNA of the CDR3: TGTGCCAGCAGTTACTCGCCGCAAGGCGGGGATTCACCCCTCCACTTT.

This chain connects TRBV6-1 to TRBJ2-3; possibly TRBD2 for D (6 bases). V was shortened by 4 bases and J by 2 bases, with 13 bases between the two germline ends. CDR3 size: 15 residues. Germline CDR1 MNHNS, CDR2 SASEGT. Here the CDR3 DNA reads TGTGCCAGCAGTGCGGAGCGGACTAACACAGATACGCAGTATTTT. It codes for CASSAERTNTDTQYF.

The count of this clone is one. The chain has TRBV7-9 and TRBJ2-5; perhaps D is TRBD1 or TRBD2 (5 bases each). Germline V lookup: CDR1 SEHNR, CDR2 FQNEAQ (reference sequence). The CDR3 extends over 15 amino acids. V was shortened by 5 bases and J by 2 bases, with 15 bases between the two germline ends. Here the CDR3 DNA reads TGTGCCAGCAGCCTTGACGGGACGGCGCAAGAGACCCAGTACTTC. Residues: CASSLDGTAQETQYF.

This clone has a single count. The chain links TRBV9 to TRBJ2-2, with a possible D match to TRBD2 (6 bases). The germline gives CDR1 SGDLS, CDR2 YYNGEE. The V and J ends lost 3 bases and 0 bases respectively, with 18 bases between them. CDR3 size: 18 residues. The CDR3 coding sequence is TGTGCCAGCAGCGCCGACGGGCGGGGCCAGGCGAACACCGGGGAGCTGTTTTTT. Amino acids: CASSADGRGQANTGELFF. Full variable domain (missing parts from reference TRBV9 and TRBJ2-2): DSGVTQTPKHLITATGQRVTLRCSPRSGDLSVYWYQQSLDQGLQFLIQYYNGEERAKGNILERFSAQQFPDLHSELNLSSLELGDSALYFCASSADGRGQANTGELFFGEGSRLTVL.

Here the CDR3 reads CSVVAPATEAFF. The CDR3 DNA follows: TGCAGCGTTGTCGCTCCAGCCACTGAAGCTTTCTTT. The chain recombines TRBV29-1 with TRBJ1-1; no firm D call. Trimming pared 4 bases from V and 4 bases from J, leaving 10 bases between. The CDR3 is 12 amino acids. Germline CDR1 reads SQVTM; CDR2 reads ANQGSEA.

This clone showed up many times. The V and J genes are TRBV19 and TRBJ1-1, with 12 bases lining up with TRBD1. This CDR3 region has 15 residues. The junction had 4 bases not matched to a gene; V was cut back by 3 bases and J by 5 bases. Germline V gene sequence: CDR1 LNHDA, CDR2 SQIVND (reference sequence). CDR3 DNA sequence: TGTGCCAGTAGTATGGGACAGGGGGCGATTACTGAAGCTTTCTTT. This encodes CASSMGQGAITEAFF.